A single sample gave rise to the 9 T cell receptor beta chains below, sequenced in a study of CD8+CD57+ T cells in acquired aplastic anemia. Using genomic DNA as the template, TCR beta VDJ and CDR3 profiling was carried out. TCRdb reanalysed the reads using MiXCR and keeps one entry per CDR3 protein. In the table there are 150,000 to 200,000 distinct CDR3 sequences, roughly 50% of which are singletons. All sequencing subjects had displayed CD8+CD57+ cell expansion on flow cytometry. The source material was sorted CD4+, CD8+, or CD8+CD57+ T cells (not recorded which) from PBMCs. These TCRs come from a human donor with aplastic anemia.

This clonotype was seen repeatedly, ten times or more. V and J are TRBV5-1 and TRBJ1-2, with no clear D. CDR3 length equals 13 residues. Germline V gives CDR1 SGHRS, CDR2 YFSETQ. The V gene lost 0 bases and the J gene lost 4 bases, with 7 bases spanning the gap. The CDR3 sequence is CASSLAGTYGYTF. Written as DNA, the CDR3 is TGCGCCAGCAGCTTGGCCGGTACCTATGGCTACACCTTC. Full variable domain (remainder filled in from reference TRBV5-1 and TRBJ1-2): KAGVTQTPRYLIKTRGQQVTLSCSPISGHRSVSWYQQTPGQGLQFLFEYFSETQRNKGNFPGRFSGRQFSNSRSEMNVSTLELGDSALYLCASSLAGTYGYTFGSGTRLTVV.

The chain combines TRBV10-2 with TRBJ1-2; 8 bases agree with TRBD1. The junction had 4 bases not matched to a gene; V was cut back by 2 bases and J by 2 bases. Germline values: CDR1 WSHSY, CDR2 SAAADI. This CDR3 comprises 15 residues. CDR3 protein: CASSEGGQGNYGYTF. The CDR3 DNA reads as TGCGCCAGCAGTGAGGGAGGACAGGGCAACTATGGCTACACCTTC.

This clonotype showed up many times. This chain joins TRBV4-1 and TRBJ2-5, with TRBD1 matching 8 bases. This CDR3 region has 15 residues. Germline CDR1 reads MGHRA; CDR2 reads YSYEKL. Trimming removed 5 bases from V and 4 bases from J; junction bases left unmatched: 9. This CDR3 is CASSLVTGGVETQYF. The CDR3 DNA reads as TGCGCCAGCAGCTTAGTAACAGGGGGAGTAGAGACCCAGTACTTC.

Concerning this clonotype itself: Sequence at one end of the junction differs from germline and may be a read error. The chain is built from TRBV5-1 and TRBJ1-6; TRBD1 aligns across 9 bases. CDR3 length: 14 residues. Germline V CDR1 and CDR2: SGHRS, YFSETQ. CDR3 DNA sequence: TGCGCCAGCAGCCTGGGACAGGGTGATTCACACCTCCACTTT. It specifies CASSLGQGDSHLHF.

With respect to this clonotype: Compared with germline, one end of the junction differs, possibly owing to a read error. As DNA, the CDR3 is TGTGCCAGCAGTAGCCCTCGGGGGGAAAATGAGCAGTTCTTC. Translation: CASSSPRGENEQFF. This chain joins TRBV24-1 and TRBJ2-1; 7 bases match TRBD2. The CDR3 covers 14 residues. CDR1 KGHDR and CDR2 SFDVKD come from the germline V gene.

The chain is built from TRBV6-1 and TRBJ2-7; D is unclear. The germline V gene has CDR1 MNHNS and CDR2 SASEGT. The CDR3 is 15 residues long. The V end was cut by 3 bases, the J end by 0 bases, with 12 bases between. The DNA of the CDR3 is TGTGCCAGCAGTGACCCCCAGGCCGCCTCCTACGAGCAGTACTTC. Protein sequence: CASSDPQAASYEQYF.

V and J are TRBV7-2 and TRBJ2-5; perhaps TRBD1 as D (6 bases). The CDR3 contains 13 residues. With 8 bases removed from V and 5 bases from J, the gap between germline ends came to 15 bases. The germline V gene encodes CDR1 SGHTA and CDR2 FQGNSA. As DNA, the CDR3 is TGTGCCAGCGGGGGCGCGGTGAGGGAGACCCAGTACTTC. It translates to CASGGAVRETQYF. The full variable domain, its missing parts supplied by reference TRBV7-2 and TRBJ2-5, is GAGVSQSPSNKVTEKGKDVELRCDPISGHTALYWYRQSLGQGLEFLIYFQGNSAPDKSGLPSDRFSAERTGGSVSTLTIQRTQQEDSAVYLCASGGAVRETQYFGPGTRLLVL.

This clonotype has a count of ten or more. The chain uses TRBV2 and TRBJ2-1, with 16 bases lining up with TRBD2. Germline assignment: CDR1 SNHLY and CDR2 FYNNEI. This CDR3 has 18 residues. V trimming: 7 bases; J trimming: 7 bases; junction bases outside the gene matches: 13. This CDR3 reads CASTGGLAGGARRNEQFF. The CDR3 DNA is TGTGCCAGCACTGGGGGACTAGCGGGAGGGGCAAGGCGGAATGAGCAGTTCTTC.

The chain couples TRBV20-1 to TRBJ1-3, with D hard to call. This CDR3 has 13 amino acids. CDR1 and CDR2 (germline): DFQATT, SNEGSKA (reference sequence). V dropped 0 bases and J dropped 3 bases, with 6 bases sitting between them. For the CDR3, the DNA is TGCAGTGCTAGAGACTTACGTGGAAACACCATATATTTT. It codes for CSARDLRGNTIYF.